A selection of T cell receptor beta chains follows, all from one sample in a study of T cell responses to AZD1222 COVID-19 vaccine. The protocol was immunoSEQ multiplex PCR, while the TCRdb copy is restricted to in-frame clones and leaves out a portion. Of tens of thousands of clones in the sample, approximately 85% were seen once. The specimen was peripheral blood, collected 28 days after the second AZD1222 dose. These receptors all stem from an adult who received the AZD1222 COVID-19 vaccine. Each CDR3 is given with its conserved first and last residue. D genes are given only for firm matches. The listing skips clone size in some rows; elsewhere it reads once, few, many or a size class.

D gene,clone size,J gene,V gene,CDR3 DNA,CDR3 protein
-,-,TRBJ1-5,TRBV19,TGTGCCGGCTGTACGGGGAGGGTAAATCAGCCCCAGCATTTT,CAGCTGRVNQPQHF
TRBD1,-,TRBJ1-3,TRBV5-5,TGTGCCAGCACCCTTGTGGGACAGGGGAAAGGAAACACCATATATTTT,CASTLVGQGKGNTIYF
-,-,TRBJ1-2,TRBV28,TGTGCCAGCAGCCCGGGACGGAACTATGGCTACACCTTC,CASSPGRNYGYTF
TRBD1,-,TRBJ1-2,TRBV7-9,TGTGCCAGCAGCACTGGACAGGGAGGCTATGGCTACACCTTC,CASSTGQGGYGYTF
-,once,TRBJ1-5,TRBV27,TGTGCCAGCAGTTTCCGATACCCATTATACGATAGCAATCAGCCCCAGCATTTT,CASSFRYPLYDSNQPQHF
-,once,TRBJ2-1,TRBV9,TGTGCCAGCAGCGTAAGGCAAGCCCCAAGCTCCTACAATGAGCAGTTCTTC,CASSVRQAPSSYNEQFF
-,-,TRBJ1-6,TRBV21-1,TGTGCCAGCAGCACCCAGGGGGCAGGGAATTCACCCCTCCACTTT,CASSTQGAGNSPLHF
-,-,TRBJ2-7,TRBV9,TGTGCCAGCAGCCCACCCACCGGACAGACCTACGAGCAGTACTTC,CASSPPTGQTYEQYF
-,few,TRBJ1-3,TRBV7-9,TGTGCCAGCAGCCCCCCCATATATTTT,CASSPPIYF
TRBD2,-,TRBJ2-4,TRBV5-4,TGTGCCAGCAGCTTGGCCCCCAGCGGGAGGGGTGGAAACATTCAGTACTTC,CASSLAPSGRGGNIQYF
TRBD1,-,TRBJ1-2,TRBV13,TGTGCCAGCAGCTTAGGGTCGGGACAGGGTTATGGCTACACCTTC,CASSLGSGQGYGYTF
-,-,TRBJ2-7,TRBV19,TGTGCCAGTAGTATAGTTGCAGGGGCGAGCGAGCAGTACTTC,CASSIVAGASEQYF
-,-,TRBJ1-4,TRBV3-1/TRBV3-2,TGTGCCAGCAGCCAAGCCGGGACTTACAATGAAAAACTGTTTTTT,CASSQAGTYNEKLFF
TRBD2,-,TRBJ2-7,TRBV9,TGTGCCAGCACCCGAGGACTAGCGAGCCGCCTTGATGAGCAGTACTTC,CASTRGLASRLDEQYF
-,once,TRBJ1-6,TRBV6-5,TGTGCCAGCAGTTACACAACTCCAGCAGTCAACTCACCCCTCCACTTT,CASSYTTPAVNSPLHF
TRBD1,few,TRBJ2-7,TRBV6-6,TGTGCCAGCAGTTATACCGGGACAGCCACCTACGAGCAGTACTTC,CASSYTGTATYEQYF
-,few,TRBJ2-2,TRBV7-9,TGTGCCAGCAGCCCAACAGGGACCGGGGAGCTGTTTTTT,CASSPTGTGELFF
-,-,TRBJ1-3,TRBV30,TGTGCCTGGAGTGTACGAGGTCCTGACACCATATATTTT,CAWSVRGPDTIYF
-,few,TRBJ1-1,TRBV24-1,TGTGCCACCGGGCAGGGCTCTGAAGCTTTCTTT,CATGQGSEAFF
-,-,TRBJ2-3,TRBV6-2/TRBV6-3,TGTGCCAGCAGTTACTCGCGAGATACGCAGTATTTT,CASSYSRDTQYF
TRBD1,-,TRBJ1-6,TRBV5-1,TGCGCCAGCAGCCAGGGACAGGGATCGCATTCACCCCTCCACTTT,CASSQGQGSHSPLHF
TRBD1,-,TRBJ1-4,TRBV18,TGTGCCAGCTCACCTAGGACAGGGGGAAATGAAAAACTGTTTTTT,CASSPRTGGNEKLFF
-,-,TRBJ2-7,TRBV10-1,TGCGCCAGCATGAGGGGGAAGGTCTACGAGCAGTACTTC,CASMRGKVYEQYF
TRBD2,-,TRBJ2-3,TRBV5-6,TGTGCCAGCAGCTTGGTAGCGGGAGGGACAGATACGCAGTATTTT,CASSLVAGGTDTQYF
TRBD1,-,TRBJ2-2,TRBV5-1,TGCGCCAGCAGCCCCGGGACAGTGAACACCGGGGAGCTGTTTTTT,CASSPGTVNTGELFF
TRBD2,-,TRBJ2-3,TRBV12-3/TRBV12-4,TGTGCCAGCATAGCGGGAGACTCAGATACGCAGTATTTT,CASIAGDSDTQYF
-,once,TRBJ2-7,TRBV5-5,TGTGCCAGCAGCTTGTTTCTGTACGAGCAGTACTTC,CASSLFLYEQYF
TRBD2,-,TRBJ2-7,TRBV6-5,TGTGCCAGCAGGACTAGCGGCTACGAGCAGTACTTC,CASRTSGYEQYF
TRBD1,-,TRBJ2-5,TRBV2,TGTGCCAGCGGTAAACAGGGGATGGCACAAGAGACCCAGTACTTC,CASGKQGMAQETQYF
-,once,TRBJ2-7,TRBV2,TGTGCCAGCAGTGACCGGCCTCAGAGGTGGGAGCAGTACTTC,CASSDRPQRWEQYF
-,once,TRBJ2-1,TRBV5-8,TGTGCCAGCAGCTTGGGGCTAGCTATACACAATGAGCAGTTCTTC,CASSLGLAIHNEQFF
-,-,TRBJ1-4,TRBV4-2,TGTGCCAGCAGCCAAGATCGGCAAGTAAATGAAAAACTGTTTTTT,CASSQDRQVNEKLFF